This entry describes one T cell receptor (beta chain). The target antigen is unknown. These data are taken from a study of T cell repertoires in cytomegalovirus infection. The CDR3 runs 13 residues. Between the trimmed V and J ends, which lost 1 base and 7 bases, there was a span of 8 bases. CDR1 and CDR2 from the germline V gene are LGHNA and YNFKEQ. Study-level points and caveats: HLA-C-restricted, CMV-specific TCR beta clonotypes were dominant ex vivo.

TCRdb fed the reads into MiXCR, producing one record per CDR3 protein. The table has hundreds of thousands of distinct CDR3 sequences, roughly 36% seen once. This receptor was obtained from a human donor in good health (CMV status not recorded). Some clones in this sample may be carry-over from other donors' samples. The J gene is TRBJ2-1, the V gene TRBV4-2; D remains ambiguous. Source: cultured PBMCs, taken from culture after CMV antigen stimulation. This CDR3 is CASSQAFGNEQFF. CDR3 sequence (DNA): TGTGCCAGCAGCCAAGCATTTGGGAATGAGCAGTTCTTC.